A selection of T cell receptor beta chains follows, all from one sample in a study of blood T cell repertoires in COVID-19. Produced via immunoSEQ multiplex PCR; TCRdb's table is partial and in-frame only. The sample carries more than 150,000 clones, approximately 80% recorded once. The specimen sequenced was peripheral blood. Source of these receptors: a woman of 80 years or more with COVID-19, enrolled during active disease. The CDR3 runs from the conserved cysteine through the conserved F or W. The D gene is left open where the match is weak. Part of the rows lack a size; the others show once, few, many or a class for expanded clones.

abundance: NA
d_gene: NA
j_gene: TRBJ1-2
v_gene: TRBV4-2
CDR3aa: CASSQVAGDYGYTF
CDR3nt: TGTGCCAGCAGCCAAGTCGCAGGGGACTATGGCTACACCTTC

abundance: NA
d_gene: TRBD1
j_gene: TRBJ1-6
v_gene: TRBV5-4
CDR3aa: CASSLGGGLSYNSPLHF
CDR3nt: TGTGCCAGCAGCTTGGGAGGGGGCCTGTCCTATAATTCACCCCTCCACTTT

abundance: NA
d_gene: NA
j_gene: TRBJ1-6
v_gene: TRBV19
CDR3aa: CASSIGEPPLHF
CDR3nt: TGTGCCAGTAGTATAGGTGAGCCACCCCTCCACTTT

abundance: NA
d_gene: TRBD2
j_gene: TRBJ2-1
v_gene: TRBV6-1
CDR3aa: CASSEWREGRGEQFF
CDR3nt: TGTGCCAGCAGTGAATGGCGGGAGGGCCGGGGCGAGCAGTTCTTC

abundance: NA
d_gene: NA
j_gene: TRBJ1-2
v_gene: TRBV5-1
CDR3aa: CASSFSYYGYTF
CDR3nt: TGCGCCAGCAGCTTTTCCTACTATGGCTACACCTTC

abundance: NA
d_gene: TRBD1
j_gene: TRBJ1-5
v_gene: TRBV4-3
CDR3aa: CASSPTGASQPQHF
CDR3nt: TGCGCCAGCAGCCCTACAGGGGCGAGTCAGCCCCAGCATTTT

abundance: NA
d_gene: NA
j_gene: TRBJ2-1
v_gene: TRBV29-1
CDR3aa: CSVDPLGGQGLEQFF
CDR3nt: TGCAGCGTTGATCCCTTGGGAGGGCAGGGGTTGGAGCAGTTCTTC

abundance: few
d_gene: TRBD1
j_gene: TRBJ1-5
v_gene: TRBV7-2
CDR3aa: CASSGRTGGLNQPQHF
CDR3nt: TGTGCCAGCAGCGGACGGACAGGGGGCTTAAATCAGCCCCAGCATTTT

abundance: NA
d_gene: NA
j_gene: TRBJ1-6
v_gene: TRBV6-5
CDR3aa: CASGGVNNSPLHF
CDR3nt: TGTGCCAGCGGGGGGGTTAATAATTCACCCCTCCACTTT

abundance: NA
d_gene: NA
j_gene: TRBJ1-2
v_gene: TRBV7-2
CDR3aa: CASSFGGGPYGYTF
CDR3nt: TGTGCCAGCAGCTTTGGGGGGGGTCCCTATGGCTACACCTTC

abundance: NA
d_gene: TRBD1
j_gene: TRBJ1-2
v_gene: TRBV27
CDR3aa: CASRNAQGGLANYGYTF
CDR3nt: TGTGCCAGCAGGAACGCTCAGGGGGGCCTAGCTAACTATGGCTACACCTTC

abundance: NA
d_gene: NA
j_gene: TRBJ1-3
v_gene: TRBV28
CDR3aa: CASRTVSGNTIYF
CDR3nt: TGTGCCAGCCGGACAGTCTCTGGAAACACCATATATTTT

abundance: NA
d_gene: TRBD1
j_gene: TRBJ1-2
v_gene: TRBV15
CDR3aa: CATSRGPTRGYGYTF
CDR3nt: TGTGCCACCAGCAGAGGCCCTACCAGGGGGTATGGCTACACCTTC

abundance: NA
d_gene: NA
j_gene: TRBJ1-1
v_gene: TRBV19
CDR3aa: CASSRHLQGEAFF
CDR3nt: TGTGCCAGTAGCCGCCATCTCCAGGGTGAAGCTTTCTTT